These 8 T cell receptor beta chains were all obtained from the same sample, sequenced in a study of vaccination and CD4 T cells after COVID-19. Cultured CD4+ T-cell DNA underwent Oncomine TCR Beta short-read sequencing. One entry per CDR3 protein results from TCRdb running MiXCR on the PCR reads. This table has some 7,900 distinct CDR3 sequences, about 26% appearing once. Treatment of the sample: roughly 11-day PBMC culture with coronavirus spike peptide pools or control peptides (ViraFEST assay). During the years 2011-2018, before the COVID-19 pandemic, the unexposed donor's CD4+ T cells were collected. No antigen is known for these receptors. Sequencing was carried out using CD4+ T cells from blood, cultured in vitro. The receptor source for this set is a human donor in good health.

The V and J genes are TRBV12-3 or TRBV12-4 and TRBJ2-7, with TRBD1 matching 10 bases. This CDR3 is built from 15 residues. V lost 3 bases, J lost 2 bases, and 4 bases stayed unmatched. CDR3 bases: TGTGCCAGCAGTTTGACAGGGGGCAGTCCCTACGAGCAGTACTTC. Its protein product is CASSLTGGSPYEQYF.

This clonotype was counted only a few times. This chain links TRBV19 with TRBJ1-5; tentative D call: TRBD1 (5 bases). The V gene's germline CDR1 is LNHDA and CDR2 SQIVND (reference sequence). The CDR3 is 13 amino acids. Trimming took 6 bases from V and 6 from J, leaving 12 bases between them. In nucleotides, the CDR3 is TGTGCCAGTAGGAGGGGCGAAGGTCAGCCCCAGCATTTT. Translating gives CASRRGEGQPQHF.

This clonotype was seen only a few times. The chain joins TRBV11-2 to TRBJ2-7, with TRBD1 matching 9 bases. Looked up from germline, CDR1 is SGHAT and CDR2 is FQNNGV. Trimming cost V 5 bases and J 4 bases; bases outside gene matches: 9. The CDR3 has 15 residues. This CDR3 reads CASSVDRGEWYEQYF. The CDR3 coding sequence is TGTGCCAGCAGCGTCGACAGGGGGGAATGGTACGAGCAGTACTTC.

Here the CDR3 reads CASSPINGNTEAFF. Written as DNA, the CDR3 is TGTGCCAGCTCACCAATAAATGGCAACACTGAAGCTTTCTTT. The chain is built from TRBV18 and TRBJ1-1; D is uncertain. CDR1 is KGHSH and CDR2 is LQKENI in the germline V gene. The V end was cut by 2 bases, the J end by 2 bases, with 9 bases between. The CDR3 extends over 14 amino acids.

The chain has TRBV24-1 and TRBJ1-4; 9 bases align to TRBD1. The germline gives CDR1 KGHDR, CDR2 SFDVKD. The CDR3 spans 14 residues. With 8 bases clipped from V and 9 bases from J, the junction kept 9 bases outside the gene matches. CDR3: CATILEGQGKKLFF. The CDR3 nucleotides read TGTGCCACCATCCTAGAGGGACAGGGAAAAAAACTGTTTTTT.

In its sample, this clonotype was seen a few times. CDR3 DNA: TGTGCCAGCAGCGTGGGACTAGTTACAGATACGCAGTATTTT. Translation gives CASSVGLVTDTQYF. J is TRBJ2-3 and V is TRBV7-2; 8 bases align to TRBD2. This CDR3 contains 14 residues. CDR1 is SGHTA and CDR2 is FQGNSA in the germline V gene. The trim removed 5 bases at V and 3 bases at J, leaving 4 bases unmatched.

Remarks on this clonotype: This may stem from a read error, because a much larger clone lies one nucleotide away. The rearrangement uses TRBV6-1 and TRBJ1-1; 8 bases are a match to TRBD1. This CDR3 spans 13 amino acids. Germline V lookup: CDR1 MNHNS, CDR2 SASEGT. CDR3 region: CASREGQDTGAFF. In nucleotides, the CDR3 is TGTGCCAGCAGGGAGGGACAGGACACTGGAGCTTTCTTT.

This clonotype was counted only a few times. The gene calls are TRBV6-1 and TRBJ2-7; weak D call: TRBD1 (5 bases). The CDR3 spans 15 residues. V lost 7 bases and J lost 0, with 16 bases in between. Germline V gene sequence: CDR1 MNHNS, CDR2 SASEGT. In DNA, the CDR3 is TGTGCCAGCACCCCCCAGGGAACCCCCTCCTACGAGCAGTACTTC. Protein: CASTPQGTPSYEQYF.